One sample yielded the 3 T cell receptor beta chains listed below, sequenced in a study of blood T cells in healthy people across ages. The second PCR ran roughly 6 to 11 cycles with a sample-barcoded 5' primer and J-beta primers. TCRdb fed the 5' RACE reads into MiXCR, producing one record per CDR3 protein. The sample records around 790,000 distinct CDR3 sequences, 44% being singletons. The sequenced material came from blood. All receptors derive from a man aged 55 to 70 in good health.

The chain joins TRBV11-2 to TRBJ2-6; D not resolved. The V gene's germline CDR1 is SGHAT and CDR2 FQNNGV. This CDR3 region has 16 residues. The V end was cut by 1 base, the J end by 0 bases, with 7 bases between. The CDR3 bases are TGTGCCAGCAGCTTAGGGCCAGACTCTGGGGCCAACGTCCTGACTTTC. Its translation: CASSLGPDSGANVLTF.

The chain is built from TRBV7-9 and TRBJ2-7; D is possibly TRBD1 or TRBD2 (6 bases each). Germline V lookup: CDR1 SEHNR, CDR2 FQNEAQ (reference sequence). Trimming pared 11 bases from V and 3 bases from J, leaving 17 bases between. The CDR3 consists of 13 residues. The CDR3 is CAGSSGDIYEQYF. Here the CDR3 DNA reads TGTGCCGGATCCTCGGGGGACATCTACGAGCAGTACTTC. Full variable domain (outside the CDR3, taken from reference TRBV7-9 and TRBJ2-7): DTGVSQNPRHKITKRGQNVTFRCDPISEHNRLYWYRQTLGQGPEFLTYFQNEAQLEKSRLLSDRFSAERPKGSFSTLEIQRTEQGDSAMYLCAGSSGDIYEQYFGPGTRLTVT.

This clonotype turned up a few times. Here the CDR3 reads CASSLGPVQRGGPAKNIQYF. Written as DNA, the CDR3 is TGTGCCAGCAGCTTAGGTCCAGTCCAGCGGGGGGGCCCAGCCAAAAACATTCAGTACTTC. This chain uses TRBV7-2 with TRBJ2-4, with 10 bases aligning to TRBD2. V lost 1 base to trimming and J lost 0 bases; unmatched junction nucleotides: 12. CDR3 length: 20 amino acids. Germline loops: CDR1 SGHTA, CDR2 FQGNSA.